This T cell receptor (beta chain) is drawn from a study of CD8+ T cells in alopecia areata. Whole-study context: Treated patients were dosed with oral tofacitinib, taking 5 to 10 mg twice daily. Tofacitinib continued for 6 to 18 months and was then withheld for 6 months. Study-level findings and limits: Scalp lesions, especially in alopecia totalis/universalis, had higher clonality than normal scalp.

Comments on this clone: Its antigen is unidentified.

Samples from alopecia areata patients were lesional scalp punch biopsies and peripheral blood. Sequencing templates came from extracted RNA that was reverse transcribed into cDNA. Clones were read by immunoSEQ multiplex PCR, and TCRdb kept only the in-frame ones, dropping some. The profile covers 220,000 or so clones, with about 60% appearing a single time and approximately 0.44% taken by the ten largest. The CDR3 runs to 13 residues. The germline V and J ends were trimmed by 2 bases and 4 bases, with 9 bases remaining between them. CDR1 is SGHRS and CDR2 is YFSETQ in the germline V gene. J is TRBJ1-1 and V is TRBV5-1; D perhaps matches TRBD1 (5 bases). The sample here was CD4+ T cells sorted from blood, taken at week 0. This sequence originates from a human donor with alopecia areata. The CDR3 coding sequence is TGCGCCAGCAGCTTTGATGACAGCACTGAAGCTTTCTTT. Translation gives CASSFDDSTEAFF.